The present T cell receptor (beta chain) was sequenced within a study of OX40 agonist ivuxolimab in advanced cancers. Turning to the overall study: Ivuxolimab was a fully human IgG2 agonistic monoclonal antibody targeting the costimulatory receptor OX40 (CD134). Intravenous ivuxolimab was administered to patients every 2 weeks at six dose levels: 0.01, 0.1, 0.3, 1.5, 3 and 10 mg/kg. Among the roughly 50 dose-escalation patients, some 20 had hepatocellular carcinoma, roughly 15 melanoma, 9 renal cell carcinoma and 9 head and neck cancer. The dose-escalation cohort was roughly 80% male with a mean age of about 65 years, ranging from roughly 20 to 80. Patients were allowed to have had prior anti-PD-1, anti-PD-L1 or anti-CTLA-4 therapy, and 40% to 45% of the dose-escalation patients had previously received checkpoint inhibitors. Three dose-escalation patients achieved partial responses, one with hepatocellular carcinoma and two with cutaneous melanoma. The purpose of peripheral TCRbeta sequencing was to test whether ivuxolimab changed TCR sequence diversity and led to clonal T-cell expansion. The paper reports the monotherapy dose-escalation portion (N of about 56 patients) of the phase I ivuxolimab trial.

General findings and caveats noted by the study authors: After ivuxolimab, CD8+ T cells had more expanded clones than CD4+ T cells on average. Low levels of normalized T-cell clonal expansion were also shown by some nonresponding patients. In the 0.1-3.0 mg/kg groups, partial responders had among the lowest normalized peripheral clonal expansion, particularly in CD8+ T cells. Antigen specificity was not determined for the clonally expanded peripheral T cells. Clonal expansion of both CD4+ and CD8+ blood T cells was observed from baseline to week 6 at doses 0.1 to 3.0 mg/kg.

V drops 6 bases and J drops 8 bases, leaving 26 bases in between. There are 18 amino acids in the CDR3, from cysteine to phenylalanine inclusive. CDR3 DNA is the only sequence kept; it has 54 bases, read in frame from the first base. The germline V gene sets CDR1 to MDHEN and CDR2 to SYDVKM. Genomic DNA was isolated from the sorted cells so that the TCRbeta CDR3 region could be sequenced. TCRbeta CDR3 regions were sequenced using the immunoSEQ Assay. TCRdb stores this immuneACCESS table with in-frame sequences only. Part of the clones is absent; in the studies checked, under half of the shortfall reflects unresolved V genes, and no reason is known for the rest. Within this sample are 52,000 or so clones, with roughly 88% of them counted one time only. The ten largest clonotypes hold 11% of the sample. With respect to this clone: Its antigen is not yet known. Base quality data are lacking; no much larger clone is found one base away.

Patients with autoimmune disease history or receiving systemic immunosuppression were excluded from the trial. Peripheral blood for TCR sequencing was collected from all dose cohorts at baseline, on cycle 4 day 1, and on cycle 7 day 1. Samples were obtained from an open-label, multicenter, first-in-human phase I dose-escalation trial of ivuxolimab. The trial enrolled adults with locally advanced or metastatic head and neck squamous cell, hepatocellular, melanoma or renal cell carcinoma. Before TCR sequencing, CD4+ T cells and CD8+ T cells from peripheral blood were sorted into separate populations.

The origin of this receptor is an adult with an advanced solid tumor such as melanoma, head and neck, liver or kidney cancer. Recombination joined TRBV28 with TRBJ1-6, and TRBD1 may be the D gene, going by 5 matching bases. Sequencing was performed on CD4+ or CD8+ T cells sorted from blood, taken in a trial of the OX40 agonist ivuxolimab. The encoded CDR3 is CASRRTYPNLAMDSPLHF. In nucleotides, the sequence is TGTGCCAGCAGGAGGACATACCCCAATTTAGCTATGGATTCACCCCTCCACTTT.